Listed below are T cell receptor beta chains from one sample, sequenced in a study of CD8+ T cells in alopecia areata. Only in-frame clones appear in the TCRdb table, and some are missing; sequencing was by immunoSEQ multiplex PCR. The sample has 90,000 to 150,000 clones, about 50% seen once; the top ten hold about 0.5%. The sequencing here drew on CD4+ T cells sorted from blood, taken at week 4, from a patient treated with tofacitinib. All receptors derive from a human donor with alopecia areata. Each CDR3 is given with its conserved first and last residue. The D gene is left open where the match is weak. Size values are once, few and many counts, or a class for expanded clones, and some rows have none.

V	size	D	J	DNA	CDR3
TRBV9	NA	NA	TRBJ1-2	TGTGCCAGCAGCACGGGGGGCCCTACGAACTATGGCTACACCTTC	CASSTGGPTNYGYTF
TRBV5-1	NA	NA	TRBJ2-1	TGCGCCAGCAGCTTTGGGGGAGACAATGAGCAGTTCTTC	CASSFGGDNEQFF
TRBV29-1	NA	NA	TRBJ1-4	TGCAGCGTTATAGGGCACCTTAATGAAAAACTGTTTTTT	CSVIGHLNEKLFF
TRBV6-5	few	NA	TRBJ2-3	TGTGCCAGCAGCCAAGACTGGAGCACAGATACGCAGTATTTT	CASSQDWSTDTQYF
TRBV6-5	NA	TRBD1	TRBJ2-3	TGTGCCAGCAGTTTCGACAGGGTTAAAGATACGCAGTATTTT	CASSFDRVKDTQYF
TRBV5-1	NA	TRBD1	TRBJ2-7	TGCGCCAGCAGCTGGGGACAGGGGGCCTACGAGCAGTACTTC	CASSWGQGAYEQYF
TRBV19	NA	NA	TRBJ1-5	TGTGCCACTTGGGGACGACGGGGAGATCAGCCCCAGCATTTT	CATWGRRGDQPQHF
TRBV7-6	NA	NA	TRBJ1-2	TGTGCCAGCAGCTTAGAAGCCGGATTTAACTATGGCTACACCTTC	CASSLEAGFNYGYTF
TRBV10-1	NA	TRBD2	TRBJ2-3	TGCGCCAGCAGTCCCGCGGGAGCGGGAGATACGCAGTATTTT	CASSPAGAGDTQYF
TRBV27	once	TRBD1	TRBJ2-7	TGTGCCAGCAGTTTCCAGGGGGCTTACGAGCAGTACTTC	CASSFQGAYEQYF
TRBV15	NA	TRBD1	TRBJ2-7	TGTGCCACCAGCGTACACAGGGGTGGCTACGAGCAGTACTTC	CATSVHRGGYEQYF
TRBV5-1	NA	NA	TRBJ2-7	TGCGCCAGCAGCATACAGGGAGACGAGCAGTACTTC	CASSIQGDEQYF
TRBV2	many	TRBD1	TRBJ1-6	TGTGCCAGCAGTGCGTTTGGACAGGGAAGCTCACCCCTCCACTTT	CASSAFGQGSSPLHF
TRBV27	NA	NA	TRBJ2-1	TGTGCCAGCAGTTCTCGACAGGCGAGCTCCTACAATGAGCAGTTCTTC	CASSSRQASSYNEQFF
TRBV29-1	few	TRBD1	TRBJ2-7	TGCAGCGTTCTGGGGGGACAGGGAACCTACGAGCAGTACTTC	CSVLGGQGTYEQYF
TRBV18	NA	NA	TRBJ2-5	TGTGCCAGCTCGGCAGCGGACGAGACCCAGTACTTC	CASSAADETQYF
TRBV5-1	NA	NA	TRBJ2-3	TGCGCCAGCAGCTACTCAATCACAGATACGCAGTATTTT	CASSYSITDTQYF
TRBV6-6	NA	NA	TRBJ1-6	TGTGCCAGCACAACAGGGCCTAATTCACCCCTCCACTTT	CASTTGPNSPLHF
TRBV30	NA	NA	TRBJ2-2	TGTGCCTGGCAGGGGCGCACCGGGGAGCTGTTTTTT	CAWQGRTGELFF
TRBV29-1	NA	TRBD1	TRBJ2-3	TGCAGCGTTGAGTCCCAGGGGGCAGATACGCAGTATTTT	CSVESQGADTQYF
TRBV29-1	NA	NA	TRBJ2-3	TGCAGCGTTGATTTGGGGCCAGTCAGCTCAGATACGCAGTATTTT	CSVDLGPVSSDTQYF
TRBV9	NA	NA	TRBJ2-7	TGTGCCAGCAGCGTAGCGGTAGAAGGCGAGCAGTACTTC	CASSVAVEGEQYF
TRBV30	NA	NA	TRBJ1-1	TGTGCCTGGAGTCAGGGTGGCACTGAAGCTTTCTTT	CAWSQGGTEAFF
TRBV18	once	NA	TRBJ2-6	TGTGCCAGCTCCCGACAATGGGGGGCCAACGTCCTGACTTTC	CASSRQWGANVLTF
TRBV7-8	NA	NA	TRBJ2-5	TGTGCCAGCAGCTTATCGCAGAACCCCCGGACAAAGACCCAGTACTTC	CASSLSQNPRTKTQYF
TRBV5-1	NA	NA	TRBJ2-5	TGCGCCAGCAGCTTGGCCGGCCATTTCCAAGAGACCCAGTACTTC	CASSLAGHFQETQYF
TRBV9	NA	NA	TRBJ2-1	TGTGCCAGCAGCGTAGGAAATCAGGGCGGGCAGTTCTTC	CASSVGNQGGQFF
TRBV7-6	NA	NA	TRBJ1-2	TGTGCCATCCTAGGGGTCTATGGCTACACCTTC	CAILGVYGYTF
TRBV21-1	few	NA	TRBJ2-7	TGTGCCAGCAGCACCCTGGGGGGGAACGAGCAGTACTTC	CASSTLGGNEQYF
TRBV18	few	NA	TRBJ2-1	TGTGCCAGCTCACCTATGAGTAATGAGCAGTTCTTC	CASSPMSNEQFF
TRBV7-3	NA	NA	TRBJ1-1	TGTGCCAGCAGCCCTTCAGCTATGAACACTGAAGCTTTCTTT	CASSPSAMNTEAFF
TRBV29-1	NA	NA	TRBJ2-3	TGCAGCGTTGAGGGTAGACAGGCGATTGCAGATACGCAGTATTTT	CSVEGRQAIADTQYF
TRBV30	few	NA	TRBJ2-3	TGTGCCTGGAGAGTTCTAGCGACAGATACGCAGTATTTT	CAWRVLATDTQYF
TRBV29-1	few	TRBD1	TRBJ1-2	TGCAGCGTCGGGACAGGGGGTTGGGATGGCTACACCTTC	CSVGTGGWDGYTF
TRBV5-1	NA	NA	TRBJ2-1	TGCGCCAGCAGCTTGGCCAGGGGAGGCAATGAGCAGTTCTTC	CASSLARGGNEQFF
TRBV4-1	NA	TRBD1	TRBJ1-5	TGCGCCAGCAGCCCGACAGGGGTCAATCAGCCCCAGCATTTT	CASSPTGVNQPQHF
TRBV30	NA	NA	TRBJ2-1	TGTGCCTGGAGTGTAGACGGGGGGCACAATGAGCAGTTCTTC	CAWSVDGGHNEQFF
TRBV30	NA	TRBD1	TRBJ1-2	TGTGCCTGGGAGGACAGGGTTGATTCTGGCTACACCTTC	CAWEDRVDSGYTF
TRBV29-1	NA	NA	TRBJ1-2	TGCAGCGTTTCCCACAGGGCCCGGGATGGCTACACCTTC	CSVSHRARDGYTF
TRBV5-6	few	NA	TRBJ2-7	TGTGCCAGCAGCTTGTGGGGGGAGCAGTACTTC	CASSLWGEQYF
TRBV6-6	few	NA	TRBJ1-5	TGTGCCAGCAGTTACGGGTATCAGCCCCAGCATTTT	CASSYGYQPQHF
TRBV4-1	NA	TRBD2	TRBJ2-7	TGCGCCAGCAGCCCCAATCGGACTAGCGGAAGCCTTGCCAACGAGCAGTACTTC	CASSPNRTSGSLANEQYF
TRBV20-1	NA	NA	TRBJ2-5	TGCAGCCCCCGGGTTCAAGAGACCCAGTACTTC	CSPRVQETQYF
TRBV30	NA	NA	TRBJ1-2	TGTGCCTGGACGGTGGGGGGCGCTGGCTATGGCTACACCTTC	CAWTVGGAGYGYTF
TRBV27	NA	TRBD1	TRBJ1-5	TGTGCCAGCAGTTTAGAGGGGGCGAGCAATCAGCCCCAGCATTTT	CASSLEGASNQPQHF